This TCR beta chain was documented in a study of T-cell memory formation after mild COVID-19. Each CDR3 protein is one row after TCRdb ran MiXCR on the 5' RACE reads. The sample lists about 430,000 distinct CDR3 sequences, about a sixth occurring once. This CDR3 has 11 amino acids. CDR1 is DFQATT, CDR2 SNEGSKA, per germline (reference sequence). The V end lost 1 base, the J end lost 1 base, and 1 base lay between the germline ends. Study-level findings and limits: Clones contracting day 15 to 85 were balanced CD4/CD8; later expanders leaned CD4+. In pre-infection memory, a portion of responding clones appeared, which suggested that cross-reactive memory joined.

Details on this clonotype: Its antigen remains unknown.

The sequence was obtained from a man aged 18 to 30 who had mild COVID-19 (a few samples of this study predate the infection). Cell type and time point are not known. The rearrangement links TRBV20-1 to TRBJ2-5; D remains unclear. The sample consisted of PBMCs or a T cell subset sorted from them (not recorded which). CDR3 nucleotide sequence: TGCAGTGCTAGAGCCCAAGAGACCCAGTACTTC. Amino acid sequence: CSARAQETQYF.